One sample yielded the 16 T cell receptor beta chains listed below, sequenced in a study of blood T cell repertoires in COVID-19. Here immunoSEQ multiplex PCR was the method, and the copy in TCRdb shows in-frame clones only, minus some. The table records about 280,000 clones, roughly nine tenths of them present only once. Material: peripheral blood. Source of these receptors: a woman between 40 and 55 years old who had recovered from COVID-19.

The chain combines TRBV7-3 with TRBJ2-1; 7 nucleotides match TRBD1. V shed 5 bases, J shed 8 bases, and the junction held 6 bases outside the gene matches. This CDR3 spans 13 amino acids. CDR1 SGHTA and CDR2 FQGTGA come from the germline V gene. The CDR3 DNA reads TGTGCCAGCAGCATGAAGGGGGCCGATGAGCAGTTCTTC. Its translation is CASSMKGADEQFF.

Here the CDR3 reads CASSIGPNTGELFF. CDR3 bases: TGTGCCAGTAGTATTGGGCCAAACACCGGGGAGCTGTTTTTT. The V and J genes are TRBV19 and TRBJ2-2; D is uncertain. This CDR3 region has 14 residues. V lost 3 bases and J 2 bases, leaving 7 bases between the germline ends. Germline V gene data show CDR1 as LNHDA and CDR2 as SQIVND (reference sequence).

V is TRBV2 and J is TRBJ2-1, with 9 bases aligning to TRBD2. J was trimmed by 9 bases and V by 6 bases; bases with no gene match: 12. CDR1 and CDR2 (germline): SNHLY, FYNNEI. The CDR3 has 15 amino acids. The CDR3 coding sequence is TGTGCCAGCAGGACGACGGCGGGAGGGCCGGGTGAGCAGTTCTTC. This gives the protein CASRTTAGGPGEQFF.

The chain has TRBV6-5 and TRBJ2-1; D gene ambiguous. V was cut by 2 bases and J by 5 bases, with 10 bases left in between. Germline CDR1 and CDR2: MNHEY and SVGAGI. The CDR3 is made up of 14 amino acids. CDR3: CASSYGDFNNEQFF. Here the CDR3 DNA reads TGTGCCAGCAGTTACGGAGACTTTAACAATGAGCAGTTCTTC.

This chain joins TRBV28 and TRBJ2-7; the match to TRBD1 covers 10 bases. The germline CDR1 and CDR2 sequences are MDHEN and SYDVKM. CDR3 size: 18 residues. V dropped 2 bases and J dropped 5; count of bases not matched to a gene: 15. DNA of the CDR3: TGTGCCAGCAGTTTAAGGCTATCGGGGGACAGGGGTCGAAACGAGCAGTACTTC. Its protein is CASSLRLSGDRGRNEQYF.

The V and J genes are TRBV4-1 and TRBJ2-2; no reliable D call. The CDR3 totals 14 residues. Germline V lookup: CDR1 MGHRA, CDR2 YSYEKL. Deletions cut 0 bases from V and 3 bases from J, with 5 bases between. In DNA, the CDR3 is TGCGCCAGCAGCCAAGATTTAGACACCGGGGAGCTGTTTTTT. It yields the protein CASSQDLDTGELFF.

Details on this clone: At one end, the junction sequence differs from germline, possibly due to a read error. Other DNA sequences of this sample code for an identical CDR3. This chain links TRBV7-6 with TRBJ2-2; 12 bases line up with TRBD2. Germline V lookup: CDR1 SGHVS, CDR2 FNYEAQ. This CDR3 has 15 amino acids. In DNA form, the CDR3 reads TGTGCCAGCAGCCTAGCGGGAGGGGGCACCGGGGAGCTGTTTTTT. Amino acids: CASSLAGGGTGELFF.

The chain links TRBV6-1 to TRBJ2-7; 7 bases map to TRBD1. Germline values: CDR1 MNHNS, CDR2 SASEGT. The CDR3 is 14 amino acids. Germline trimming cut 1 base from V and 3 bases from J; bases unmatched to any gene: 3. The CDR3 DNA reads TGTGCCAGCAGTGAAGGTCCAGGGGGCTACGAGCAGTACTTC. The encoded protein is CASSEGPGGYEQYF.

Points on this clone: Additional DNA sequences in this sample encode the identical CDR3. The gene calls are TRBV18 and TRBJ1-1; 9 bases are shared with TRBD1. The CDR3 sequence is 16 residues long. The ends lost 1 base at V and 1 base at J; junction bases unmatched: 4. Germline lookup yields CDR1 KGHSH and CDR2 LQKENI. CDR3: CASSPRQGEPNTEAFF. The CDR3 nucleotides read TGTGCCAGCTCACCACGACAGGGGGAGCCGAACACTGAAGCTTTCTTT.

The chain's CDR3 is CASSQESGLPSPYEQYF. The CDR3, as DNA: TGCGCCAGCAGCCAAGAGTCGGGACTCCCTAGCCCATACGAGCAGTACTTC. The rearrangement links TRBV4-1 to TRBJ2-7, with TRBD2 as a possible D gene (6 bases). The ends were cut back, 0 bases at V and 4 bases at J, with 19 bases in the middle. The CDR3 consists of 17 residues. Germline CDR1 and CDR2: MGHRA and YSYEKL.

This chain connects TRBV5-1 to TRBJ2-2; a weak D match, TRBD2 (6 bases). Trimming cost V 2 bases and J 5 bases, with 13 bases left between them. This CDR3 comprises 15 residues. The germline V gene has CDR1 SGHRS and CDR2 YFSETQ. CDR3 nucleotides: TGCGCCAGCAGCTTTGCGGGAACGGAGACCGGGGAGCTGTTTTTT. It yields the protein CASSFAGTETGELFF.

The rearrangement joins TRBV11-3 to TRBJ2-2; 7 positions agree with TRBD1. J was trimmed by 6 bases and V by 7 bases; bases with no gene match: 5. The V gene's germline CDR1 is SGHNT and CDR2 YENEEA. The length of the CDR3 is 13 residues. The CDR3 DNA sequence: TGTGCCAGCACCCGGGACAGCCCCGGGGAGCTGTTTTTT. Translated: CASTRDSPGELFF.

The chain uses TRBV5-1 and TRBJ1-6; D is unclear. The V end was cut by 0 bases, the J end by 3 bases, with 13 bases between. The germline gives CDR1 SGHRS, CDR2 YFSETQ. CDR3 length: 17 residues. The CDR3 spells CASSLDVPRGYNSPLHF. In DNA, the CDR3 is TGCGCCAGCAGCTTGGACGTCCCCCGCGGCTATAATTCACCCCTCCACTTT. The whole variable domain, remainder taken from reference TRBV5-1 and TRBJ1-6, is KAGVTQTPRYLIKTRGQQVTLSCSPISGHRSVSWYQQTPGQGLQFLFEYFSETQRNKGNFPGRFSGRQFSNSRSEMNVSTLELGDSALYLCASSLDVPRGYNSPLHFGNGTRLTVT.

This chain links TRBV15 with TRBJ2-5, with 11 bases that match TRBD1. The V segment lost 0 bases and the J segment 4 bases; nucleotides outside the gene matches: 4. CDR1 is LNHNV, CDR2 YYDKDF, per germline (reference sequence). The CDR3 runs 16 residues. CDR3 region: CATSRDRTGGLETQYF. CDR3 sequence (DNA): TGTGCCACCAGCAGAGATAGGACAGGGGGCTTAGAGACCCAGTACTTC.

The gene calls are TRBV27 and TRBJ2-7; D gene unclear. The CDR3 loop spans 15 amino acids. The V gene's germline CDR1 is MNHEY and CDR2 SMNVEV (reference sequence). The ends were cut back, 6 bases at V and 2 bases at J, with 17 bases in the middle. DNA for the CDR3: TGTGCCAGCAGCTTGACCGCGGCGAACGCCTACGAGCAGTACTTC. Amino acid sequence: CASSLTAANAYEQYF.

The chain links TRBV7-9 to TRBJ1-2; 10 bases map to TRBD1. The CDR3 extends over 14 amino acids. Germline trimming cut 4 bases from V and 3 bases from J; bases unmatched to any gene: 2. CDR1 and CDR2 from the germline V gene are SEHNR and FQNEAQ (reference sequence). The CDR3 is CASSSTGGDYGYTF. For the CDR3, the DNA is TGTGCCAGCAGCTCGACAGGGGGCGACTATGGCTACACCTTC.